This record concerns one T cell receptor beta chain sequence. Its specificity is not known. Assay: immunoSEQ multiplex PCR; the TCRdb copy retains only in-frame clones and omits some. Among 200,000 or so clones listed, around 90% were seen once. This entry is derived from a study of cytomegalovirus exposure and HLA in healthy donors. The study, taken as a whole, reports: The study put roughly 160 TCR beta chains on its list as cytomegalovirus-associated. The CMV antigen specificity of a few CMV-associated chains was confirmed through in vitro analysis.

J lost 6 bases, V lost 5 bases, and 8 bases had no gene match. Germline loops: CDR1 MNHEY, CDR2 SMNVEV (reference sequence). This CDR3 is 16 amino acids long. The chain employs TRBV27 and TRBJ2-1; 12 nucleotides agree with TRBD2. Sequences were obtained from PBMCs. This clonotype originated in a woman aged 18-29 years in good health and CMV-seropositive. The CDR3 DNA reads as TGTGCCAGCAGTCACGCTAGCGGGAGGGCCTTCAATGAGCAGTTCTTC. This translates into CASSHASGRAFNEQFF.